This T cell receptor (beta chain) originates from a study of blood T cell repertoires in COVID-19. Across the whole study: The United States, Italy and Spain provided the acute and convalescent COVID-19 samples.

In the original workflow: Reference gene primer amplification gave nucleated cell count estimates. TCRdb keeps only in-frame clones here, not all; method: immunoSEQ multiplex PCR. V, J and clone size were drawn from that table, and D and trimming were deduced from the DNA. This sample has about 44,000 clones, with approximately 86% found just once. Trimming took off 6 bases at V and 4 bases at J, with 10 bases between the two ends. The CDR3 is made up of 13 amino acids. The germline V gene has CDR1 WNHNN and CDR2 SYGVQD (reference sequence). The TCR originated in a woman in her 70s with acute or convalescent COVID-19. The sequenced material came from peripheral blood. The chain couples TRBV10-1 to TRBJ1-5; D is possibly TRBD1 (6 bases). This CDR3 is CASSPGENQPQHF. The CDR3 DNA sequence: TGCGCCAGCAGCCCAGGGGAGAATCAGCCCCAGCATTTT.